This T cell receptor (beta chain) is drawn from a study of beta chain features in type 1 diabetes. Overall study findings and caveats: In patients and controls equally, PCR might favor templates that are shorter. Junctions at VDJ sites from type 1 diabetes patients had fewer insertions and more deletions. Cells that show high TCR expression could be over-represented by cDNA sequencing. A moderate, significant TCRB CDR3 shortening appeared in type 1 diabetes across four CD4+ subsets.

Germline CDR1 and CDR2: SGHTA and FQGNSA. CDR3 length equals 16 residues. Between the trimmed V and J ends, which lost 1 base and 0 bases, there was a span of 9 bases. TCRB transcripts that were expressed got sequenced, as all of the isolated RNA had been reverse transcribed. Sequenced by immunoSEQ multiplex PCR; TCRdb stores in-frame clones only, minus some. The profile covers about 390,000 clones, with roughly 9.8% appearing a single time and over 0.45% taken by the ten largest. A sort by CD45RO/CCR7/CD25/CD127/CD95/CD27 yielded CD4+ naive, central memory, regulatory and stem cell-like memory cells. On this clone itself: The antigen remains undetermined.

This chain links TRBV7-2 with TRBJ2-2; TRBD2 might be the D (6 bases). The sequencing input was central memory CD4+ T cells from blood. The receptor was derived from a man aged 25 to 45 with type 1 diabetes. CDR3 in amino acids: CASSLVGGSNTGELFF. Here the CDR3 DNA reads TGTGCCAGCAGCTTAGTCGGGGGATCGAACACCGGGGAGCTGTTTTTT. Full variable domain (missing parts from reference TRBV7-2 and TRBJ2-2): GAGVSQSPSNKVTEKGKDVELRCDPISGHTALYWYRQSLGQGLEFLIYFQGNSAPDKSGLPSDRFSAERTGGSVSTLTIQRTQQEDSAVYLCASSLVGGSNTGELFFGEGSRLTVL.